This T cell receptor beta chain was sequenced during a study of breast tumors, draining lymph nodes, adjacent tissues. The V and J ends lost 11 bases and 1 base, in that order; junction bases with no gene match: 4. The CDR3 runs 13 residues. CDR1 is LNHDA and CDR2 is SQIVND in the germline V gene (reference sequence). In this sample, this clonotype turned up once. This may arise from a read error, as a much more abundant clone is one base away. In TCRdb, the multiplex PCR reads were re-called with MiXCR into one record per CDR3 protein. The sample has some 150,000 distinct CDR3 sequences; 20% to 25% are singletons. Samples came from axillary lymph nodes draining the breast cancer.

This TCR came from a female donor with breast cancer. Some clones in this sample may be carry-over from other donors' samples. The V call is TRBV19, the J call TRBJ2-3; 9 nucleotides match TRBD2. The sequenced material came from axillary lymph node tissue. For the CDR3, the DNA is TGTGCCGGTCGACTAGCGGGCACAGATACGCAGTATTTT. This encodes CAGRLAGTDTQYF.